Each of the 5 T cell receptor beta chains below was sequenced from the same sample in a study of cytomegalovirus exposure and HLA in healthy donors. PCR involved 60 Vbeta and 13 Jbeta primers. Profiling relied on immunoSEQ multiplex PCR, and the TCRdb table lists in-frame clones only, not all of them. The sample has roughly 150,000 clones; around two thirds are singletons. Material: PBMCs. The source of these receptors is a woman aged 18-35 years in good health and CMV-seronegative.

The chain recombines TRBV12-5 with TRBJ2-7; 8 bases line up with TRBD2. Germline V CDR1 and CDR2: LGHNT, FRNRAP. J gave up 2 bases and V 0 bases, and 6 bases lay outside the gene matches. The CDR3 contains 16 residues. This CDR3 reads CASGLVVGGGPYEQYF. The CDR3 nucleotides read TGTGCTAGTGGTTTGGTAGTCGGGGGGGGACCCTACGAGCAGTACTTC.

This clone has a handful of counts. J is TRBJ1-5 and V is TRBV5-1, with TRBD1 matching 8 bases. Trimming at V came to 0 bases and at J to 5 bases, leaving 4 bases not matched to a gene. CDR3 size: 15 residues. Per the germline V gene, CDR1 is SGHRS and CDR2 is YFSETQ. Here the CDR3 DNA reads TGCGCCAGCAGCTTGGGGACAGGGCTTGATCAGCCCCAGCATTTT. Protein product: CASSLGTGLDQPQHF. Together with reference TRBV5-1 and TRBJ1-5, the CDR3 gives the full variable domain: KAGVTQTPRYLIKTRGQQVTLSCSPISGHRSVSWYQQTPGQGLQFLFEYFSETQRNKGNFPGRFSGRQFSNSRSEMNVSTLELGDSALYLCASSLGTGLDQPQHFGDGTRLSIL.

J is TRBJ1-1 and V is TRBV5-4, with D uncertain. Germline lookup yields CDR1 SGHNT and CDR2 YYREEE (reference sequence). The CDR3 covers 14 residues. Trimming removed 4 bases at V and 1 base at J, with 11 bases between. The CDR3 protein is CASSVRTANTEAFF. The CDR3, as DNA: TGTGCCAGCAGCGTCAGAACAGCGAACACTGAAGCTTTCTTT.

V is TRBV5-4 and J is TRBJ1-2, with 7 bases identical to TRBD1. CDR3 size: 13 residues. Germline V gene lookup returns CDR1 SGHNT and CDR2 YYREEE (reference sequence). Trimming removed 2 bases from V and 6 bases from J; junction bases left unmatched: 4. Here the CDR3 DNA reads TGTGCCAGCAGCTTAGAGACAGGGAATGGCTACACCTTC. Protein sequence: CASSLETGNGYTF.

This clone appeared a single time. The chain couples TRBV11-3 to TRBJ2-5; TRBD1 agrees at 9 bases. V dropped 5 bases and J dropped 1; count of bases not matched to a gene: 2. Germline values: CDR1 SGHNT, CDR2 YENEEA. This CDR3 comprises 14 residues. The CDR3 DNA reads TGTGCCAGCAGCAGGGGACAGGGCCAAGAGACCCAGTACTTC. Its translation is CASSRGQGQETQYF.